This TCR beta chain was identified during a study of T cell responses to AZD1222 COVID-19 vaccine. At the level of the study: Both about-4-week and about-12-week second-dose recipients were combined. Overall study results and limits: After two AZD1222 doses, spike-specific TCR breadth and depth rose versus day 0. Just five or six AZD1222 recipients were seropositive at baseline. Every sample of the repertoires postdated the peak T cell response.

Generated by immunoSEQ multiplex PCR, the TCRdb table keeps only in-frame clones and is missing some. The repertoire includes about 160,000 clones, 80% to 90% of them detected once, and 6.5% to 8.5% sits in the top ten. This clone was counted a single time. The antigen remains unidentified. J lost 17 bases, V lost 5 bases, and 27 bases had no gene match. The CDR3 runs to 18 residues. From germline, CDR1 is SGHAT and CDR2 FQNNGV. The chain carries TRBV11-2 and TRBJ1-6, with TRBD1 identical over 7 bases. The source is an adult in good health. Sequencing used peripheral blood, obtained on day 0 of AZD1222 vaccination. Here the CDR3 DNA reads TGTGCCAGCAGCGGCCGGGACAGTCACCCCTCCTGGCATTCGGGGGTCCACTTT. Translation: CASSGRDSHPSWHSGVHF. Variable domain in full (rest from reference TRBV11-2 and TRBJ1-6): EAGVAQSPRYKIIEKRQSVAFWCNPISGHATLYWYQQILGQGPKLLIQFQNNGVVDDSQLPKDRFSAERLKGVDSTLKIQPAKLEDSAVYLCASSGRDSHPSWHSGVHFGNGTRLTVT.